This entry lists 2 T cell receptor beta chains sequenced from one sample in a study of shared clonotypes between healthy human individuals. The data were produced by immunoSEQ multiplex PCR, yet TCRdb's version contains in-frame clones alone and is incomplete. The table has around 750,000 clones, around two thirds seen once. Sequencing was carried out using memory CD4+ T cells sorted from blood. Subset defined: CD45RA-negative fraction. Receptors originate from a woman aged 25 to 39 in good health.

In this sample, this clone turned up once. The genes are TRBV2 and TRBJ2-7, with unresolved D. Trimming cost V 5 bases and J 2 bases, with 4 bases left between them. Germline V CDR1 and CDR2: SNHLY, FYNNEI. The CDR3 is 11 residues long. As DNA, the CDR3 is TGTGCCAGCAGTATCACCTACGAGCAGTACTTC. Translating gives CASSITYEQYF.

The chain carries TRBV7-2 and TRBJ2-7; 9 bases are a match to TRBD1. This CDR3 has 16 residues. Germline V lookup: CDR1 SGHTA, CDR2 FQGNSA. The V gene end was trimmed by 5 bases and the J gene end by 4 bases; junction bases not matched to a gene: 12. Here the CDR3 DNA reads TGTGCCAGCAGCCTAGAGCCGGGACAGGGACTATACGAGCAGTACTTC. It codes for CASSLEPGQGLYEQYF.